The subject of this entry is one T cell receptor (beta chain). The data originate from a study of blood T cell repertoires in COVID-19. Assay used: immunoSEQ multiplex PCR; TCRdb lists only in-frame clones, some missing. Here the sample spans 85,000 to 95,000 clones, over 75% being singletons. This CDR3 is 13 amino acids long. V was shortened by 4 bases and J by 6 bases, with 13 bases between the two germline ends. The germline CDR1 and CDR2 sequences are SGHRS and YFSETQ. The genes are TRBV5-1 and TRBJ1-2; D gene uncertain. This clonotype was obtained from a man between 65 and 85 years old with acute or convalescent COVID-19. The source material was peripheral blood. CDR3 nucleotide sequence: TGCGCCAGCAGCACCCAGACTACGGATGGCTACACCTTC. Encoded protein: CASSTQTTDGYTF.